This T cell receptor beta chain was profiled in a study of T cells in Graves' hyperthyroidism and ophthalmopathy. RNA transcripts yielded amplified TCR beta CDR3 regions. First-round RT-PCR of the TCR CDR3 relied on the HTBI primer set. TCRdb reprocessed the multiplex PCR reads via MiXCR and lists one record per CDR3 protein. The repertoire consists of 500,000 to 650,000 distinct CDR3 sequences, with roughly 15% occurring once and the leading ten covering approximately 12%. Looked up from germline, CDR1 is SEHNR and CDR2 is FQNEAQ (reference sequence). The CDR3 covers 16 residues. The germline V and J ends were trimmed by 3 bases and 6 bases, with 20 bases remaining between them. This clonotype was detected ten times or more.

This chain connects TRBV7-9 to TRBJ1-1; D unresolved. The source of this sequence is a woman in her 50s with Graves' ophthalmopathy. Sample: blood. CDR3 residues: CASSFVPTLHIPEAFF. The CDR3 DNA follows: TGTGCCAGCAGCTTTGTCCCTACCCTCCACATCCCTGAAGCTTTCTTT.